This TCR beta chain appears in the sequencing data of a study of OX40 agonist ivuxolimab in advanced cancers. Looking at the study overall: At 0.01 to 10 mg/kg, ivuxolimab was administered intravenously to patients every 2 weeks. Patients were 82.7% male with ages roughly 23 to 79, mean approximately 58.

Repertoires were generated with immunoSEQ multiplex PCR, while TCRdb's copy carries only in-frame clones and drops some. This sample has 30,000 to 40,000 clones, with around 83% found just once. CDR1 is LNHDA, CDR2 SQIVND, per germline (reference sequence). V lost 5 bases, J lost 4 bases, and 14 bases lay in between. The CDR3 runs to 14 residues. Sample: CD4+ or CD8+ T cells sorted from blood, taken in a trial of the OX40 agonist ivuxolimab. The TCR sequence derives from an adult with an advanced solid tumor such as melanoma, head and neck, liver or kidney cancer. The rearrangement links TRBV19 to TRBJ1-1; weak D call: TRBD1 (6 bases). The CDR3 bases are TGTGCCAGTAGTCGGGGGGGCGCAGCCACTGAAGCTTTCTTT. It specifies CASSRGGAATEAFF.